This TCR beta chain derives from a study of cytomegalovirus exposure and HLA in healthy donors listed by TCRdb under 2017. At the level of the whole study: In an earlier analysis of approximately 500 of the donors, 276 Gb of sequence data and approximately 120 million unique TCR beta sequences from 150 million to 200 million T cells were reported. Roughly 300 gigabases of sequencing data and tens of millions of unique TCR sequences were included in an early release covering around 600 HLA-typed donors. Among the roughly 400 genotyped donors, around 79% belonged to the genetic ancestry cluster associated with self-reported Caucasian donors. The study aimed to test whether cataloging public T cell receptors could reveal signatures of past pathogen exposure. Using immunosequencing, the study profiled T cell repertoires from 500 to 800 subjects and related those repertoires to cytomegalovirus serostatus. Along with the roughly 670-subject first cohort, a separate validation cohort of around 120 different subjects was used. To predict cytomegalovirus infection status, the study combined high-throughput TCR immunosequencing, statistical association of individual TCRs with disease status, and machine learning. A later analysis re-analyzed previously published TCR beta repertoires from about 730 donors and added high-resolution HLA genotyping to study TCR occurrence patterns. The later analysis used no new phenotypic data to find candidate immune exposures, relying instead on TCR beta sequences and their occurrence across donors. In an earlier analysis of more than 550 of the donors, high-throughput TCR beta sequencing was used to judge whether each TCR beta V gene segment behaved as functional or pseudogenic. Alongside the repertoire data, information on donor age, sex, ethnicity and CMV serostatus was compiled. Genome-wide SNP genotypes for about 60% of the roughly 670 donors were used in a later genetic analysis, which treated that subset as a discovery cohort. Every repertoire in the discovery cohort had been generated on one and the same sequencing platform. HLA typing covered class I and class II loci at four-digit resolution. Typing coverage varied by locus: roughly 629-640 donors for A, B, C, DRB1 and DQB1; roughly 560 for DQA1; more than 600 for DPA1; 450 to 480 for DPB1. About five DR-DQ haplotypes were treated as single units for association and clustering because of strong linkage in the cohort. Among about 370 genotyped donors of the cohort, an average of roughly 230,000 unique TCR beta nucleotide sequences was sequenced per donor, of which roughly 18% were non-productive. General conclusions and limits of the study: In a later analysis, HLA-associated TCR beta chains showed more clonal expansion and lower generation probabilities than non-associated chains that were equally common. It was suggested by the authors that the approach could potentially be generalized to other disease states and immunological phenotypes. The cohort was sequenced for TCR beta chains only, and without alpha or paired-chain data the features that could be detected were limited. A cluster of highly shared sequence variants was judged likely to be a technical artifact of the sequencing pipeline. A later genetic analysis associated a missense DCLRE1C variant with V-gene and J-gene trimming of TCR beta chains, and an independent cohort replicated the association. Because HLA typing was missing for some donors at each locus, association tests included only the typed subset. According to a later analysis, parvovirus B19, influenza, CMV and Epstein-Barr virus appeared linked to several top co-occurrence clusters. When HLA alleles, especially DR and DQ, strongly co-occurred, attributing TCR associations to individual alleles was difficult. A further reported finding was that TCR beta sequences accurately predicted the HLA-A and HLA-B alleles for most subjects in the first cohort. Correlated functional status among segregating V segments might reflect linkage disequilibrium, but an unknown experimental factor could not be ruled out. In vitro tests confirmed that a few of the cytomegalovirus-associated TCR beta chains recognize cytomegalovirus antigens. Broadly in line with IMGT annotations, most TCR beta V segments showed up in productive rearrangements about 87% or about 30% of the time in an earlier analysis of approximately 600 of the donors. Most TCR sequences were observed very rarely across donors, whereas some public TCRs were present in many individuals. CMV serostatus was the only immune exposure information available for the cohort. Sequencing depth was assumed to be roughly uniform across donors in the presence/absence analyses, though that assumption may not hold. At a false discovery rate of 0.05, a later analysis linked 16,000 or so TCR beta sequences to specific HLA alleles. According to a later analysis, TCR association rates differed among HLA loci, with DRB1 alleles showing the most associated TCRs and HLA-C alleles showing the fewest. Because counts were too low, around 18 rarely observed V segments, including chromosome 9 orphons, were left out of the earlier analysis of 500 to 650 of the donors. A later analysis found that most CMV-associated TCR beta chains appeared HLA-restricted, with HLA associations seemingly driven largely by CMV exposure. Some IMGT-functional V segments, including TRBV6-2 and TRBV6-3, could not be told apart with the 87-base-pair reads, so those segments were excluded. A later genetic analysis reported fewer N-insertions in productive TCRs among donors in an Asian-associated ancestry cluster than the roughly 720-donor mean. The classifier was reported to diagnose cytomegalovirus status with high specificity and sensitivity in both the original and validation cohorts. The study gave a list of roughly 150 TCR beta chains associated with cytomegalovirus.

Preparation of the library involved the immunoSEQ multiplex PCR assay. A mixture of 60 forward primers for TCR Vbeta segments and 13 reverse primers for TCR Jbeta segments was used in the multiplex PCR. The CDR3 region of rearranged TCR beta genes was amplified from genomic DNA with a multiplex PCR assay. The amplified TCR beta libraries were sequenced on the Illumina HiSeq System as 87-base-pair reads. Concerning the study's data processing: Across the 600 to 700 repertoires, a later analysis counted approximately 75 million unique TCR beta chains, approximately 10 million of which were shared by at least two donors. To remove PCR and sequencing errors, raw reads were error-corrected and collapsed into unique sequences using a nearest-neighbor algorithm that merged closely related sequences. CDR3 sequences were aligned to IMGT reference sequences to assign V, D and J gene segments. Each retained sequence needed at least a six-nucleotide match to both a V gene segment and a J gene segment. A rearrangement was called productive if the CDR3 had no stop codons and remained in frame with V and J, and every other rearrangement was called non-productive. CDR3 was defined according to IMGT convention as the region running from the second conserved V-encoded cysteine to the conserved J-encoded phenylalanine. The earlier analysis of about 640 of the donors excluded any sequence lacking an unambiguous match to a single V gene segment. In an earlier analysis of 587 of the donors, V segments were called functional above 56.7% productive rearrangements and were called segregating when the between-donor standard deviation exceeded 5%. A statistical classification framework was built to diagnose cytomegalovirus status from the catalog of TCR beta chain sequences. A later analysis assigned V and J genes by comparing TCR nucleotide sequences with IMGT/GENE-DB human TR gene sequences. The TCRdist pipeline was used in a later analysis to assign CDR3 sequences and most-parsimonious VDJ recombination scenarios. A later analysis defined each TCR beta chain by its CDR3 amino acid sequence plus V-gene family, and excluded reads lacking a unique V-gene family. In a later analysis, fewer than 650 highly shared, low-generation-probability nucleotide sequences were removed to address suspected cross-contamination and a sequencing artifact. For each public chain, a later analysis derived a clonal expansion index from normalized ranks of inferred template counts within each repertoire. In a later analysis, generation probabilities were computed using a VDJ recombination model fitted to out-of-frame rearrangements, and the results were checked against IGoR. A later analysis scored TCR-TCR, TCR-HLA and TCR-CMV co-occurrence with hypergeometric tests, applying a repertoire-size bias correction to TCR pairs. In a later analysis, false discovery rates were estimated by permuting HLA or CMV assignments 20 times. In a later analysis, co-occurring TCRs were grouped using DBSCAN, and TCRdist sequence similarity was added for clustering within HLA-allele-positive subsets. Co-occurrence clustering excluded repertoires with fewer than 30,000 or more than 120,000 public chains, plus five with anomalous nucleotide sharing. TCRdb obtained this table from immuneACCESS and retained in-frame rearrangements with V and J assigned. These tables miss some clones; where compared with another copy, unresolved V genes account for less than half of the shortfall, and the remainder is unexplained. V and J calls and clone size come straight from that table; D and trimming were deduced from the DNA. In all, the sample holds approximately 190,000 clones, and over 75% of those were seen once. 6.3% of the sample belongs to the ten largest clones.

Points on this clone: This clone's antigen is unknown. Base qualities are not provided; no much larger clone lies one nucleotide away.

Via the germline V gene, CDR1 is KGHSH and CDR2 LQKENI. The cysteine opens and the phenylalanine closes a CDR3 of 15 amino acids. Left in the record is the CDR3 DNA by itself, 45 bases read in frame from the first base. The V end gives up 2 bases and the J end 1 base, leaving 4 bases in the junction not matched to a gene. The cohort was made up of approximately 700 healthy bone marrow donors. At the time of sampling, all cohort members were nominally healthy, though unrecorded immune exposures were likely present. The donor tested CMV seropositive and was one of the 289 seropositive cohort members. Every donor gave a peripheral blood sample, and the peripheral blood mononuclear cells from that sample were used for TCR beta sequencing. The Qiagen DNeasy Blood Extraction Kit was used to extract genomic DNA from the blood cell samples.

This clonotype was obtained from a middle-aged man in good health and CMV-seropositive. Sequencing used PBMCs. Here the chain combines TRBV18 and TRBJ1-1, and 7 junction bases match TRBD1. The CDR3 protein is CASSPYRGPNTEAFF. Here is the DNA: TGTGCCAGCTCACCATATAGGGGGCCGAACACTGAAGCTTTCTTT.